Listed below are T cell receptor beta chains from one sample, sequenced in a study of T cell responses to AZD1222 COVID-19 vaccine. Sequencing was performed with immunoSEQ multiplex PCR; in TCRdb, only in-frame clones are kept and a portion is missing. The table has about 130,000 clones, around 87% seen once. The source was peripheral blood, collected on day 0 of AZD1222 vaccination. The receptors come from an adult in good health. The CDR3 runs from the conserved cysteine through the conserved F or W. D genes are given only for firm matches. The size field is filled for only some rows; it gives once, few, many or a size class.

clone_size | j_call | d_call | v_call | cdr3_nt | cdr3_aa
NA | TRBJ2-7 | TRBD1 | TRBV5-1 | TGCGCCAGCAGCCGTACGACAGGGAACTACGAGCAGTACTTC | CASSRTTGNYEQYF
NA | TRBJ1-2 | TRBD1 | TRBV7-2 | TGTGCCAGCAGCTTACGGGACAGGGCCCCCTATGGCTACACCTTC | CASSLRDRAPYGYTF
NA | TRBJ2-5 | TRBD2 | TRBV29-1 | TGCAGCGTGACGACTAGCGGGATGGAGACCCAGTACTTC | CSVTTSGMETQYF
once | TRBJ2-1 | NA | TRBV28 | TGTGCCAGCAGTCGTCCGAGACAAAGCAGTGAGCAGTTCTTC | CASSRPRQSSEQFF
NA | TRBJ2-1 | TRBD2 | TRBV29-1 | TGCAGCGCCCAACGGGGGGAGACAAATGAGCAGTTCTTC | CSAQRGETNEQFF
NA | TRBJ2-2 | NA | TRBV7-2 | TGTGCCAGCAGCTCCCTGACCACTGGGGGGGAGCTGTTTTTT | CASSSLTTGGELFF
NA | TRBJ1-1 | NA | TRBV19 | TGTGCCAGTAGTATATCGTGGGGGGACACTGAAGCTTTCTTT | CASSISWGDTEAFF
NA | TRBJ1-2 | NA | TRBV6-1 | TGTGCCAGCAGTGAAGCGGGCAAGTATGGCTACACCTTC | CASSEAGKYGYTF
few | TRBJ1-1 | TRBD1 | TRBV28 | TGTGCCAGCAGTCAACAGGGGGGAGACACTGAAGCTTTCTTT | CASSQQGGDTEAFF
NA | TRBJ2-7 | TRBD2 | TRBV29-1 | TGCAGCGTTGGCATAGCGGGAGGGTCCTACGAGCAGTACTTC | CSVGIAGGSYEQYF
NA | TRBJ2-2 | NA | TRBV6-2/TRBV6-3 | TGTGCCAGCAGTTTATGGGGAAACACCGGGGAGCTGTTTTTT | CASSLWGNTGELFF
NA | TRBJ1-6 | NA | TRBV5-6 | TGTGCCAGCAGCTTGATAGGGTTTAATTCACCCCTCCACTTT | CASSLIGFNSPLHF
NA | TRBJ1-6 | NA | TRBV7-8 | TGTGCCAGCAGCTTAGAGGGCAGGAGTTCACCCCTCCACTTT | CASSLEGRSSPLHF
few | TRBJ2-7 | NA | TRBV6-5 | TGTGCCAGCAGGGGATTTACAATCGGGCAGTACTTC | CASRGFTIGQYF
NA | TRBJ1-2 | TRBD1 | TRBV27 | TGTGCCAGCAGCCCGACAGGGGCGGACTATGGCTACACCTTC | CASSPTGADYGYTF
NA | TRBJ2-1 | NA | TRBV2 | TGTGCCAGCAGCGCGGACAGATACAATGAGCAGTTCTTC | CASSADRYNEQFF
once | TRBJ1-2 | TRBD1 | TRBV2 | TGTGCCATTGGGACAGCTAACTATGGCTACACCTTC | CAIGTANYGYTF
NA | TRBJ2-7 | NA | TRBV12-3/TRBV12-4 | TGTGCCAGCAGGGCATCCTACGAGCAGTACTTC | CASRASYEQYF
NA | TRBJ1-4 | TRBD1 | TRBV2 | TGTGCCAGCACGCGACAGGGGGCAAATGAAAAACTGTTTTTT | CASTRQGANEKLFF
NA | TRBJ2-7 | NA | TRBV19 | TGTGCCAGTAGTATAGGGTACGAGCAGTACTTC | CASSIGYEQYF
NA | TRBJ1-1 | NA | TRBV29-1 | TGCAGCGTGGAATTCAGGGTCTCCATGAACACTGAAGCTTTCTTT | CSVEFRVSMNTEAFF
NA | TRBJ2-1 | TRBD1 | TRBV7-9 | TGTGCCAGCAGCCCCCTCGACAGGGACTCCTACAATGAGCAGTTCTTC | CASSPLDRDSYNEQFF
NA | TRBJ2-1 | NA | TRBV3-1/TRBV3-2 | TGTGCCAGCAGCCAAGCAGCCGCCCCGCACAATGAGCAGTTCTTC | CASSQAAAPHNEQFF
NA | TRBJ1-2 | TRBD1 | TRBV15 | TGTGCCACCGCCGGGACAGGGAGGAATGGCTACACCTTC | CATAGTGRNGYTF
NA | TRBJ1-5 | NA | TRBV2 | TGTGCCAGCAGTGATTGGGACCAGCCCCAGCATTTT | CASSDWDQPQHF
NA | TRBJ1-2 | TRBD1 | TRBV28 | TGTGCCAGCAGCTCCCCTAGGGGGCAGAGTAACTATGGCTACACCTTC | CASSSPRGQSNYGYTF
NA | TRBJ2-3 | TRBD2 | TRBV7-2 | TGTGCCAGCAGCCAGACTAGCGGGAGTGATACGCAGTATTTT | CASSQTSGSDTQYF
NA | TRBJ1-1 | NA | TRBV23-1 | TGCGCCAGAGTTGAAGCTTTCTTT | CARVEAFF
NA | TRBJ2-1 | NA | TRBV2 | TGTGCCAGCAGTGGCCTAGCCGATGAGCAGTTCTTC | CASSGLADEQFF
once | TRBJ2-3 | TRBD2 | TRBV15 | TGTGCCACCAGCAGAGATGGGACTAGCGGGAGGGGAGATACGCAGTATTTT | CATSRDGTSGRGDTQYF
NA | TRBJ1-3 | TRBD1 | TRBV7-8 | TGTGCCAGCAGCCTTGGGACAGGGGCTGGAAACACCATATATTTT | CASSLGTGAGNTIYF
NA | TRBJ1-2 | TRBD1 | TRBV7-8 | TGTGCCAGCAGCACCCGACAGGGGGTTCGGGGTGGCTACACCTTC | CASSTRQGVRGGYTF
NA | TRBJ2-1 | NA | TRBV2 | TGTGCCAGCACGGGCAGGGTATGGTACAATGAGCAGTTCTTC | CASTGRVWYNEQFF
few | TRBJ2-1 | NA | TRBV29-1 | TGCAGCCTCAATGAGGGACTCTTAAATGAGCAGTTCTTC | CSLNEGLLNEQFF
NA | TRBJ2-3 | NA | TRBV6-5 | TGTGCCAGCAGTTCGGAGGGTGGGAATACGCAGTATTTT | CASSSEGGNTQYF
NA | TRBJ2-1 | NA | TRBV9 | TGTGCCAGCACCCTCGGGTACCACTCCTACAATGAGCAGTTCTTC | CASTLGYHSYNEQFF
NA | TRBJ2-1 | NA | TRBV6-5 | TGTGCCAGCAGCTCCCACGGACCCTCCGCCAATGAGCAGTTCTTC | CASSSHGPSANEQFF
NA | TRBJ2-5 | TRBD2 | TRBV18 | TGTGCCAGCTCACCGGGAGGGAAAGAGACCCAGTACTTC | CASSPGGKETQYF
few | TRBJ1-3 | TRBD1 | TRBV5-1 | TGCGCCAGCAGCTTGAGAGGGACAGGGGCCTCTGGAAACACCATATATTTT | CASSLRGTGASGNTIYF
NA | TRBJ2-2 | TRBD2 | TRBV29-1 | TGCAGCGTTGGAGGCCTAGCGGGAGGGCCGGGACTCGGGGAGCTGTTTTTT | CSVGGLAGGPGLGELFF
NA | TRBJ2-7 | NA | TRBV18 | TGTGCCAGCTCAGGGGGCAGGACGGGGTACGGGCAGTACTTC | CASSGGRTGYGQYF
NA | TRBJ1-5 | NA | TRBV7-2 | TGTGCCAGCAGCTACCGGGTTCTCAATCAGCCCCAGCATTTT | CASSYRVLNQPQHF
NA | TRBJ2-2 | NA | TRBV3-1/TRBV3-2 | TGTGCCAGCAGCCACTTGGAGGGGGAGCTGTTTTTT | CASSHLEGELFF
once | TRBJ2-2 | TRBD2 | TRBV4-3 | TGCGCCAGCAGCGGGGGGGATGCTCGGTCATACACCGGGGAGCTGTTTTTT | CASSGGDARSYTGELFF
once | TRBJ2-3 | NA | TRBV5-1 | TGCGCCAGCAGCATCGGGCGCGATACGCAGTATTTT | CASSIGRDTQYF
NA | TRBJ2-7 | TRBD1 | TRBV18 | TGTGCCAGCTTATCGGGACAGGGATTTTCCGAGCAGTACTTC | CASLSGQGFSEQYF
NA | TRBJ2-2 | NA | TRBV21-1 | TGTGCCAGCAGCAATTACGTAGCGGCCAGGAGGGTCGGGGAGCTGTTTTTT | CASSNYVAARRVGELFF
NA | TRBJ2-4 | NA | TRBV11-1 | TGTGCCAGCAGCTTAGAAAGGGCGGACATTCAGTACTTC | CASSLERADIQYF
NA | TRBJ2-7 | NA | TRBV11-2 | TGTGCCAGCAGCTTAGTGACGGGGGCGCGCGTTCACTACGAGCAGTACTTC | CASSLVTGARVHYEQYF
NA | TRBJ2-5 | TRBD1 | TRBV30 | TGTGCCTGGAAGGGACAGCCGAACCAAGAGACCCAGTACTTC | CAWKGQPNQETQYF
NA | TRBJ2-7 | TRBD2 | TRBV5-1 | TGCGCCAGCAGCCCCAGCGGGAGCCCCTACGAGCAGTACTTC | CASSPSGSPYEQYF
NA | TRBJ1-1 | NA | TRBV9 | TGTGCCAGCAGCCGCCCTGAACTGAACACTGAAGCTTTCTTT | CASSRPELNTEAFF
NA | TRBJ1-4 | TRBD1 | TRBV7-2 | TGTGCCAGCAGCAGGGGACAGGGGGCTGAAAAACTGTTTTTT | CASSRGQGAEKLFF
NA | TRBJ2-7 | NA | TRBV28 | TGTGCCAGCAGTTTCTACCGGGACAACTCCTACGAGCAGTACTTC | CASSFYRDNSYEQYF
NA | TRBJ2-7 | NA | TRBV12-3/TRBV12-4 | TGTGCCAGCGGGTGGGGAGACGGCTACGAGCAGTACTTC | CASGWGDGYEQYF